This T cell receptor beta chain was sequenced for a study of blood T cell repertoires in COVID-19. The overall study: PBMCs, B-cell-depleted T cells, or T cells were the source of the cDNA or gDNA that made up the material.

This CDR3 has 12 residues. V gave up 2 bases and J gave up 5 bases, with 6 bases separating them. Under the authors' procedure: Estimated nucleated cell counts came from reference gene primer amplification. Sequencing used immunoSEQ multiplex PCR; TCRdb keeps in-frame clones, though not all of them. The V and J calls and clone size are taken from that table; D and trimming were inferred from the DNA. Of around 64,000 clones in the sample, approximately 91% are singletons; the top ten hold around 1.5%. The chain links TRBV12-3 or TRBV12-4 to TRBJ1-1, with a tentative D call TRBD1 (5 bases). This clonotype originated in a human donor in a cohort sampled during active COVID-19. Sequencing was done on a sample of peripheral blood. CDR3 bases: TGTGCCAGCAGTTTACCAGGGACTGAAGCTTTCTTT. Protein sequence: CASSLPGTEAFF.